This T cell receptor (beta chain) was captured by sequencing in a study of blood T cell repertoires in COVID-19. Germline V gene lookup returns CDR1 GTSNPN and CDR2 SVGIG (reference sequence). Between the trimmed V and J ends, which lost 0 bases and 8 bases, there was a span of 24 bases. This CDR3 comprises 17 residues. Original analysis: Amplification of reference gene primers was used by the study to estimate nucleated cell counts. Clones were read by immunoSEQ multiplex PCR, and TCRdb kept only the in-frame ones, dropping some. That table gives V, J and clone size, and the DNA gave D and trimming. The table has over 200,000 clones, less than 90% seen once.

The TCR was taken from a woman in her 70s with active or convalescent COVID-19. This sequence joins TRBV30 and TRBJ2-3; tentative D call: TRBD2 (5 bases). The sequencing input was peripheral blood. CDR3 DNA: TGTGCCTGGAGTGTACGGGCCACGGGGATAGCGTACGCTACGCAGTATTTT. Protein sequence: CAWSVRATGIAYATQYF.